Below, 5 T cell receptor beta chains from the same sample are listed, as sequenced in a study of blood T cell repertoires in COVID-19. TCRdb's copy holds only in-frame clones and misses some; the assay was immunoSEQ multiplex PCR. The profile shows hundreds of thousands of clones, roughly 85% of them singletons. Sequenced material: peripheral blood. These receptors all stem from a woman aged 30 to 39 with active or convalescent COVID-19.

The rearrangement joins TRBV6-4 to TRBJ2-1; no clear D gene. V dropped 11 bases and J dropped 5 bases, with 4 bases sitting between them. CDR1 and CDR2 from the germline V gene are MRHNA and SNTAGT. This CDR3 has 9 amino acids. This CDR3 reads CAPHNEQFF. The CDR3 DNA is TGTGCCCCTCACAATGAGCAGTTCTTC.

The chain couples TRBV7-9 to TRBJ2-1, with 7 bases fitting TRBD2. Germline CDR1 and CDR2: SEHNR and FQNEAQ (reference sequence). This CDR3 has 18 amino acids. With V trimmed by 1 base and J by 6 bases, 15 bases remained unmatched. The CDR3 is CASSLGPGLPRTGNEQFF. The CDR3 DNA sequence: TGTGCCAGCAGCTTAGGCCCGGGACTACCCCGAACAGGCAATGAGCAGTTCTTC.

The chain employs TRBV25-1 and TRBJ2-7; tentatively, D is TRBD2 (6 bases). This CDR3 has 15 residues. V lost 5 bases to trimming and J lost 2 bases, with 16 bases between them. From germline, CDR1 is MGHDK and CDR2 SYGVNS. DNA of the CDR3: TGTGCCAGCAGTATTGGGGACTCGCCCACCTACGAGCAGTACTTC. Its protein is CASSIGDSPTYEQYF.

The chain recombines TRBV3-1 (or the pseudogene TRBV3-2) with TRBJ1-1; weak D call: TRBD1 (5 bases). CDR1 is LGHDT, CDR2 YNNKEL, per germline (reference sequence). The CDR3 has 13 amino acids. V shed 10 bases and J shed 0 bases, with 12 bases lying between them. The CDR3 DNA is TGTGCCACCAGACAGATGGTGAACACTGAAGCTTTCTTT. It translates to CATRQMVNTEAFF.

The chain joins TRBV5-4 to TRBJ2-3, with TRBD2 matching 12 bases. The CDR3 covers 17 residues. V gave up 3 bases and J gave up 4 bases; unmatched junction bases: 9. The germline CDR1 and CDR2 sequences are SGHNT and YYREEE (reference sequence). The CDR3 DNA follows: TGTGCCAGCAGCTGGGGGGCTAGCGGGGGGGCCTCAGATACGCAGTATTTT. This codes for CASSWGASGGASDTQYF. Filled out from reference TRBV5-4 and TRBJ2-3, the complete variable domain reads ETGVTQSPTHLIKTRGQQVTLRCSSQSGHNTVSWYQQALGQGPQFIFQYYREEENGRGNFPPRFSGLQFPNYSSELNVNALELDDSALYLCASSWGASGGASDTQYFGPGTRLTVL.